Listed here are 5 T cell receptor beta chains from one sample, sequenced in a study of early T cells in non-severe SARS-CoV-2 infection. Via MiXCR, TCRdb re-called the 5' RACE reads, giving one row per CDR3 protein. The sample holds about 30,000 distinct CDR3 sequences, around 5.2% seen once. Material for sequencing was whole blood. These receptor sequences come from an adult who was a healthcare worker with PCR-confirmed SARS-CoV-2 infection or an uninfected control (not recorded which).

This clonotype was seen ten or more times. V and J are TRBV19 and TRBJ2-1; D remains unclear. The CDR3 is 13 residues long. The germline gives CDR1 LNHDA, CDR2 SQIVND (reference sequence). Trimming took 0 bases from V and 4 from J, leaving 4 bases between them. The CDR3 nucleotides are TGTGCCAGTAGTATAGAGCCATACAATGAGCAGTTCTTC. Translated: CASSIEPYNEQFF.

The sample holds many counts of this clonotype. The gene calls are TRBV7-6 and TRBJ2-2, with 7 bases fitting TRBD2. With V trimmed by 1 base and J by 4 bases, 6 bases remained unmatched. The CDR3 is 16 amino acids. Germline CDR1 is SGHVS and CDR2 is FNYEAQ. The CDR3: CASSLVSGGGTGELFF. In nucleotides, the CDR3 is TGTGCCAGCAGCTTAGTGAGTGGCGGGGGCACCGGGGAGCTGTTTTTT.

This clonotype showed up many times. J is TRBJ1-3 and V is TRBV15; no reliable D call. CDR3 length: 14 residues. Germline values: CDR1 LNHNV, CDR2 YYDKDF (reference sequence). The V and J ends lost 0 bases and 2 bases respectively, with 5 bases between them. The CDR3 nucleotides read TGTGCCACCAGCAGAGACAGAGCTGGAAACACCATATATTTT. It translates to CATSRDRAGNTIYF.

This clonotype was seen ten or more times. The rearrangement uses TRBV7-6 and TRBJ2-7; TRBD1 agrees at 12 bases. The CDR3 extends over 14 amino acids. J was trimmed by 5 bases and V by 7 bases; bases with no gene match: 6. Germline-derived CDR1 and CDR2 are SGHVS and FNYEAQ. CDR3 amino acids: CASTAGQGAHEQYF. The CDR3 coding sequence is TGTGCCAGCACCGCGGGACAGGGGGCACACGAGCAGTACTTC.

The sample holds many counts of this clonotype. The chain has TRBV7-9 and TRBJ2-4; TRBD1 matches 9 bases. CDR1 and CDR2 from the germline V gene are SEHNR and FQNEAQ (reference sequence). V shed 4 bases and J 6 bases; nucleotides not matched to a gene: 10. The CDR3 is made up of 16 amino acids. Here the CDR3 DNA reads TGTGCCAGCAGCTCGTTAAACAGGGGGCTAGGAAACATTCAGTACTTC. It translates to CASSSLNRGLGNIQYF.